This T cell receptor beta chain was sequenced in a study of T cell repertoires in cytomegalovirus infection. About the research overall: Public TCR beta signatures indicated both CMV infection and matching HLA type. Overall study results and limits: The response measured ex vivo was dominated by TCR beta clonotypes (HLA-C-restricted and CMV-specific).

The CDR3 consists of 12 residues. Germline V gives CDR1 MNHEY, CDR2 SVGEGT. A single record per CDR3 protein comes from TCRdb applying MiXCR to the reads. The sample has some 680,000 distinct CDR3 sequences, approximately 40% seen once. A remark on this clonotype: Its antigen is still unknown. The junction departs from the called germline gene at one end, perhaps through a read error.

The clonotype originates from a human donor in good health (CMV status not recorded). Some clones in this sample may be carry-over from other donors' samples. The sequenced material came from PBMCs. The rearrangement links TRBV6-2 or TRBV6-3 to TRBJ2-3; D uncertain. CDR3 nucleotides: TGTGCCAGCAGGGCAGGCACAGATACGCATTATTTT. Encoded protein: CASRAGTDTHYF.